This passage covers 31 T cell receptor beta chains from one sample sequenced in a study of blood T cell repertoires in COVID-19. The protocol was immunoSEQ multiplex PCR, while the TCRdb copy is restricted to in-frame clones and leaves out a portion. This sample has approximately 280,000 clones, with approximately 85% found just once. The sequenced sample was peripheral blood. Receptors were obtained from a woman aged 65 to 85 with acute or convalescent COVID-19.

The chain uses TRBV11-3 and TRBJ1-1, with 9 bases aligning to TRBD1. CDR1 is SGHNT and CDR2 is YENEEA in the germline V gene. CDR3 size: 16 residues. V lost 1 base to trimming and J lost 1 base; unmatched junction nucleotides: 4. The CDR3 sequence: CASSLGDRAWNTEAFF. CDR3 DNA: TGTGCCAGCAGCTTAGGGGACAGGGCGTGGAACACTGAAGCTTTCTTT.

The gene calls are TRBV5-1 and TRBJ1-2; D perhaps matches TRBD1 (5 bases). The CDR3 contains 13 residues. The germline V and J ends were trimmed by 4 bases and 4 bases, with 11 bases remaining between them. Germline values: CDR1 SGHRS, CDR2 YFSETQ. The CDR3 nucleotides read TGCGCCAGCAGCCTCGACAGTACCTATGGCTACACCTTC. Residues: CASSLDSTYGYTF.

The chain carries TRBV5-4 and TRBJ1-2; 12 nucleotides match TRBD1. Germline V CDR1 and CDR2: SGHNT, YYREEE (reference sequence). CDR3 length equals 18 residues. Trimming removed 4 bases from V and 1 base from J; junction bases left unmatched: 11. The CDR3 DNA is TGTGCCAGCAGCAGACCGGGACAGGGGGCGCTTGGTAACTATGGCTACACCTTC. Residues: CASSRPGQGALGNYGYTF.

This clone showed up many times. The V call is TRBV6-4, the J call TRBJ2-3; a possible D gene is TRBD2 (6 bases). There are 16 residues in the CDR3. The V gene's germline CDR1 is MRHNA and CDR2 SNTAGT. V dropped 3 bases and J dropped 1 base, with 14 bases sitting between them. CDR3 nucleotide sequence: TGTGCCAGCAGTGATGGTGAGGCTAGCGGCACAGATACGCAGTATTTT. Protein: CASSDGEASGTDTQYF.

The V gene is TRBV6-6, the J gene TRBJ1-2; 9 bases match TRBD1. From germline, CDR1 is MNHNY and CDR2 SVGAGI (reference sequence). The length of the CDR3 is 15 residues. With V trimmed by 7 bases and J by 3 bases, 9 bases remained unmatched. This chain's CDR3 is CASILWTGADYGYTF. Here the CDR3 DNA reads TGTGCCAGCATCCTCTGGACAGGGGCAGACTATGGCTACACCTTC.

This chain connects TRBV6-5 to TRBJ1-1, with 9 bases that match TRBD1. Germline V CDR1 and CDR2: MNHEY, SVGAGI. CDR3 length: 14 residues. V shed 6 bases and J 4 bases; nucleotides not matched to a gene: 6. The chain's CDR3 is CASSKDRGGTEAFF. In DNA, the CDR3 is TGTGCCAGCAGCAAGGACAGGGGAGGCACTGAAGCTTTCTTT.

This rearrangement joins TRBV7-3 to TRBJ2-3, with 7 bases identical to TRBD1. V dropped 5 bases and J dropped 1; count of bases not matched to a gene: 6. The CDR3 length is 15 residues. Germline values: CDR1 SGHTA, CDR2 FQGTGA. Here the CDR3 DNA reads TGTGCCAGCAGCGTAAAAGGGGGCGGCACAGATACGCAGTATTTT. Protein product: CASSVKGGGTDTQYF. Based on the CDR3 plus reference TRBV7-3 and TRBJ2-3, the full variable domain is GAGVSQTPSNKVTEKGKYVELRCDPISGHTALYWYRQSLGQGPEFLIYFQGTGAADDSGLPNDRFFAVRPEGSVSTLKIQRTERGDSAVYLCASSVKGGGTDTQYFGPGTRLTVL.

The CDR3 region has the DNA TGCGCCAGCAGTCTTACAGGGGGTGGTGAAAAACTGTTTTTT. This gives the protein CASSLTGGGEKLFF. V usage is TRBV5-1 and J usage is TRBJ1-4, with 8 positions matching TRBD1. CDR1 and CDR2 (germline): SGHRS, YFSETQ. V shed 5 bases, J shed 7 bases, and the junction held 7 bases outside the gene matches. This CDR3 is built from 14 residues.

The chain combines TRBV6-5 with TRBJ2-5, with 8 bases fitting TRBD2. The V gene's germline CDR1 is MNHEY and CDR2 SVGAGI. This CDR3 region has 14 residues. After removal of 6 bases from V and 5 bases from J, the junction contained 8 bases not matched to a gene. The CDR3 protein is CASSGLAGTETQYF. For the CDR3, the DNA is TGTGCCAGCAGCGGACTAGCAGGGACGGAGACCCAGTACTTC.

The CDR3, as DNA: TGTGCCAGCAGCTTTAGGTCGAACGGGAGGGAGACCCAGTACTTC. It codes for CASSFRSNGRETQYF. This chain uses TRBV5-4 with TRBJ2-5, with 7 bases that match TRBD2. The V and J ends lost 2 bases and 5 bases, in that order; junction bases with no gene match: 9. The V gene's germline CDR1 is SGHNT and CDR2 YYREEE (reference sequence). The CDR3 is made up of 15 amino acids.

Note on this clone: Other DNA sequences of this sample code for an identical CDR3. This chain joins TRBV10-3 and TRBJ1-5, with unresolved D. Germline V gene lookup returns CDR1 ENHRY and CDR2 SYGVKD. V lost 0 bases, J lost 4 bases, and 7 bases lay in between. CDR3 length equals 14 residues. CDR3 bases: TGTGCCATCAGTGAGTCGGGAGGGAATCAGCCCCAGCATTTT. It yields the protein CAISESGGNQPQHF.

V usage is TRBV19 and J usage is TRBJ1-5; 9 bases match TRBD1. In germline, CDR1 is LNHDA, CDR2 SQIVND (reference sequence). This CDR3 is built from 14 residues. V was pared by 8 bases and J by 5 bases, with 7 bases of the junction left unmatched. CDR3 in amino acids: CASVQGAGYQPQHF. In DNA form, the CDR3 reads TGTGCCAGTGTACAGGGGGCGGGATATCAGCCCCAGCATTTT.

CDR3 sequence: CASSLSYQGGEQYF. CDR3 sequence (DNA): TGTGCCAGCAGCTTGTCATACCAAGGGGGCGAGCAGTACTTC. This chain uses TRBV5-5 with TRBJ2-7; D perhaps matches TRBD1 (6 bases). CDR1 and CDR2 from the germline V gene are SGHKS and YYEKEE (reference sequence). Trimming removed 1 base from V and 6 bases from J, with 14 bases in between. This CDR3 comprises 14 residues.

This sequence joins TRBV2 and TRBJ1-1; no definite D call. CDR1 is SNHLY, CDR2 FYNNEI, per germline. Trimming took off 8 bases at V and 1 base at J, with 11 bases between the two ends. The CDR3 has 13 residues. CDR3 loop: CASLGVKNTEAFF. The CDR3 nucleotides are TGTGCCAGCCTCGGGGTAAAGAACACTGAAGCTTTCTTT.

The chain combines TRBV18 with TRBJ2-1; 9 nucleotides agree with TRBD1. After removal of 6 bases from V and 8 bases from J, the junction contained 8 bases not matched to a gene. CDR1 is KGHSH and CDR2 is LQKENI in the germline V gene. There are 14 residues in the CDR3. Here the CDR3 reads CASSRGQGVDEQFF. The CDR3 DNA is TGTGCCAGCTCCCGGGGACAGGGTGTGGATGAGCAGTTCTTC.

The chain has TRBV3-1 (or the pseudogene TRBV3-2) and TRBJ2-1; 12 bases are a match to TRBD2. The CDR3 has 17 amino acids. Per germline, CDR1 LGHDT and CDR2 YNNKEL (reference sequence). V was clipped by 4 bases and J by 8 bases; unmatched bases: 12. For the CDR3, the DNA is TGTGCCAGCAGCCGCGGACTAGCGGGGCGCTCGGTCGATGAGCAGTTCTTC. It specifies CASSRGLAGRSVDEQFF.

The table lists this clone with a count of one. V is TRBV5-1 and J is TRBJ2-7; 12 bases are shared with TRBD2. The V and J ends lost 4 bases and 6 bases, in that order; junction bases with no gene match: 5. Germline V gene data show CDR1 as SGHRS and CDR2 as YFSETQ. CDR3 length: 14 residues. The CDR3 loop is CASSIGLAGTEQYF. CDR3 DNA sequence: TGCGCCAGCAGCATCGGACTAGCGGGGACCGAGCAGTACTTC.

The chain carries TRBV7-9 and TRBJ1-4; D unresolved. This CDR3 region has 15 residues. Germline V gives CDR1 SEHNR, CDR2 FQNEAQ (reference sequence). Trimming shortened V by 5 bases and J by 1 base, and 11 bases separated the two germline ends. CDR3 sequence: CASSLGSITNEKLFF. The CDR3 DNA reads as TGTGCCAGCAGCCTAGGGAGTATAACTAATGAAAAACTGTTTTTT.

The chain employs TRBV3-1 (or the pseudogene TRBV3-2) and TRBJ1-4, with D possibly matching TRBD1 (6 bases). The CDR3 is 18 residues long. Trimming removed 3 bases from V and 5 bases from J, with 22 bases in between. Germline CDR1 and CDR2: LGHDT and YNNKEL (reference sequence). CDR3 sequence: CASSHTRYTGSENEKLFF. DNA for the CDR3: TGTGCCAGCAGCCACACTAGATACACAGGGTCGGAAAATGAAAAACTGTTTTTT.

This chain joins TRBV15 and TRBJ2-2, with 7 nucleotides matching TRBD2. The length of the CDR3 is 15 residues. V shed 0 bases, J shed 3 bases, and the junction held 1 base outside the gene matches. Per germline, CDR1 LNHNV and CDR2 YYDKDF (reference sequence). The chain's CDR3 is CATSREGGDTGELFF. Written as DNA, the CDR3 is TGTGCCACCAGCAGAGAGGGGGGGGACACCGGGGAGCTGTTTTTT.

The chain employs TRBV7-9 and TRBJ1-5, with D maybe TRBD1 (5 bases). The CDR3 is 14 amino acids. Germline lookup yields CDR1 SEHNR and CDR2 FQNEAQ (reference sequence). Trimming pared 1 base from V and 7 bases from J, leaving 11 bases between. CDR3 DNA: TGTGCCAGCAGCTTAGAGGCGGGGGGACAGCCCCAGCATTTT. Its protein product is CASSLEAGGQPQHF. Based on the CDR3 plus reference TRBV7-9 and TRBJ1-5, the full variable domain is DTGVSQNPRHKITKRGQNVTFRCDPISEHNRLYWYRQTLGQGPEFLTYFQNEAQLEKSRLLSDRFSAERPKGSFSTLEIQRTEQGDSAMYLCASSLEAGGQPQHFGDGTRLSIL.

V usage is TRBV5-5 and J usage is TRBJ1-3; D is unclear. V gave up 5 bases and J gave up 0 bases, with 6 bases separating them. Germline values: CDR1 SGHKS, CDR2 YYEKEE (reference sequence). The CDR3 is 13 amino acids. This CDR3 is CASSYFSGNTIYF. CDR3 nucleotide sequence: TGTGCCAGCAGTTATTTCTCTGGAAACACCATATATTTT.

The chain carries TRBV7-8 and TRBJ1-5, with 8 bases fitting TRBD1. The junction had 8 bases not matched to a gene; V was cut back by 5 bases and J by 2 bases. Per the germline V gene, CDR1 is SGHVS and CDR2 is FQNEAQ. This CDR3 spans 16 amino acids. The CDR3 loop reads CASSRQGNVGNQPQHF. In DNA form, the CDR3 reads TGTGCCAGCAGCCGACAGGGGAATGTGGGCAATCAGCCCCAGCATTTT.

This chain joins TRBV19 and TRBJ1-5; weak D call: TRBD1 (6 bases). The CDR3 runs to 16 residues. Germline CDR1 is LNHDA and CDR2 is SQIVND (reference sequence). V was cut by 8 bases and J by 2 bases, with 19 bases left in between. CDR3 region: CASSWGPGAGNQPQHF. The CDR3 DNA follows: TGTGCCAGTTCCTGGGGGCCAGGGGCAGGCAATCAGCCCCAGCATTTT. Filled out from reference TRBV19 and TRBJ1-5, the complete variable domain reads DGGITQSPKYLFRKEGQNVTLSCEQNLNHDAMYWYRQDPGQGLRLIYYSQIVNDFQKGDIAEGYSVSREKKESFPLTVTSAQKNPTAFYLCASSWGPGAGNQPQHFGDGTRLSIL.

J is TRBJ1-1 and V is TRBV6-5; D is unclear. Trimming took 2 bases from V and 0 from J, leaving 13 bases between them. Germline assignment: CDR1 MNHEY and CDR2 SVGAGI. This CDR3 has 16 amino acids. The DNA for the CDR3 is TGTGCCAGCAGTTACGAGATAATGTCTTTGAACACTGAAGCTTTCTTT. It yields the protein CASSYEIMSLNTEAFF.

Comment on this clone: This sample includes further DNA sequences coding for the same CDR3. This chain links TRBV18 with TRBJ1-2; TRBD1 agrees at 9 bases. The junction had 0 bases not matched to a gene; V was cut back by 0 bases and J by 4 bases. This CDR3 spans 14 amino acids. Germline values: CDR1 KGHSH, CDR2 LQKENI. The CDR3 nucleotides are TGTGCCAGCTCACCACCGGGACAGGGCTATGGCTACACCTTC. This gives the protein CASSPPGQGYGYTF.

Note on this clone: Other DNA sequences in the same sample also yield this CDR3. The chain joins TRBV5-4 to TRBJ2-1; D may be TRBD1 (6 bases). The length of the CDR3 is 14 residues. The ends were cut back, 2 bases at V and 1 base at J, with 7 bases in the middle. Germline values: CDR1 SGHNT, CDR2 YYREEE (reference sequence). The CDR3 nucleotides are TGTGCCAGCAGCTTAGGGGGATCCTACAATGAGCAGTTCTTC. Amino acids: CASSLGGSYNEQFF.

The chain couples TRBV2 to TRBJ1-2, with a tentative D call TRBD1 (6 bases). V dropped 3 bases and J dropped 8 bases, with 13 bases sitting between them. The CDR3 runs to 13 residues. From germline, CDR1 is SNHLY and CDR2 FYNNEI. The CDR3: CASSDPDSNGYTF. For the CDR3, the DNA is TGTGCCAGCAGTGATCCGGACAGTAACGGCTACACCTTC.

The rearrangement joins TRBV11-2 to TRBJ1-1, with 9 bases identical to TRBD1. Per germline, CDR1 SGHAT and CDR2 FQNNGV. Germline trimming cut 2 bases from V and 4 bases from J; bases unmatched to any gene: 8. The CDR3 covers 16 residues. In DNA, the CDR3 is TGTGCCAGCAGCTTAAGGACAGGGGCGGGACTCACTGAAGCTTTCTTT. Protein product: CASSLRTGAGLTEAFF.

This clone was counted a single time. V gene TRBV30 combines with J gene TRBJ1-1, with TRBD1 matching over 7 bases. Germline trimming cut 8 bases from V and 3 bases from J; bases unmatched to any gene: 9. The CDR3 is made up of 13 amino acids. Germline V CDR1 and CDR2: GTSNPN, SVGIG (reference sequence). The CDR3: CAGTGTVDTEAFF. CDR3 sequence (DNA): TGTGCCGGAACCGGGACAGTAGACACTGAAGCTTTCTTT.

This rearrangement joins TRBV14 to TRBJ2-5, with 8 bases that match TRBD2. V was pared by 3 bases and J by 3 bases, with 9 bases of the junction left unmatched. The CDR3 runs to 16 residues. The germline V gene has CDR1 SGHDN and CDR2 FVKESK. The CDR3 protein is CASSQRLAPKKETQYF. The CDR3 coding sequence is TGTGCCAGCAGCCAGCGACTAGCGCCGAAAAAAGAGACCCAGTACTTC.